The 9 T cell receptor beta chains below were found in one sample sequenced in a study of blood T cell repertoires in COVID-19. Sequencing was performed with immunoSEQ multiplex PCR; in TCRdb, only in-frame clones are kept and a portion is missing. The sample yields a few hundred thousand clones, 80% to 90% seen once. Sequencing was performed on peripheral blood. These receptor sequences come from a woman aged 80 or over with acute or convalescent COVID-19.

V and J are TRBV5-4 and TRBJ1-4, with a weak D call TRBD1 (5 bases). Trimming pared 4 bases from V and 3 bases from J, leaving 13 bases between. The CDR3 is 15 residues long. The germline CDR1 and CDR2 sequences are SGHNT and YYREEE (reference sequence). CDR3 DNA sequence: TGTGCCAGCAGCACCCCCGGGACTCCTAATGAAAAACTGTTTTTT. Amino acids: CASSTPGTPNEKLFF.

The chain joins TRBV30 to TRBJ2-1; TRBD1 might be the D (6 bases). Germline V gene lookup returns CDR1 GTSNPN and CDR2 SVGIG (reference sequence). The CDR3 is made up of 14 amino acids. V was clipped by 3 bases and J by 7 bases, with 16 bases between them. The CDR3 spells CAWSHPPGVNEQFF. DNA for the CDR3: TGTGCCTGGAGCCACCCGCCAGGGGTAAATGAGCAGTTCTTC.

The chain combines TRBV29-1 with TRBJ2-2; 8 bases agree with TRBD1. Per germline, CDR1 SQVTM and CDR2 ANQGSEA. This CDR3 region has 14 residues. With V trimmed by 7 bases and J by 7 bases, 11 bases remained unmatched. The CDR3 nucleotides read TGCAGCGCCGAGACAGGGGAGGAGGGCGGGGAGCTGTTTTTT. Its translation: CSAETGEEGGELFF.

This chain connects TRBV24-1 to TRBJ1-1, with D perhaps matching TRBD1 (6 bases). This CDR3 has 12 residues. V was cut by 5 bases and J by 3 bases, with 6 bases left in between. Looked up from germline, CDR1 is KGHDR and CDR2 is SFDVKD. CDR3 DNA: TGTGCCACCAGTGCAGGGGACACTGAAGCTTTCTTT. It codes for CATSAGDTEAFF.

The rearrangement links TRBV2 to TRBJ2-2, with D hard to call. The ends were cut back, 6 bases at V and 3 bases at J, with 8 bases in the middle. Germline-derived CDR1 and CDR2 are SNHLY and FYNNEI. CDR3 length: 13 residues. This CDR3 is CASSPEDTGELFF. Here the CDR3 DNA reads TGTGCCAGCAGCCCAGAGGACACCGGGGAGCTGTTTTTT. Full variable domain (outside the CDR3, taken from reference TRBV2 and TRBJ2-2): EPEVTQTPSHQVTQMGQEVILRCVPISNHLYFYWYRQILGQKVEFLVSFYNNEISEKSEIFDDQFSVERPDGSNFTLKIRSTKLEDSAMYFCASSPEDTGELFFGEGSRLTVL.

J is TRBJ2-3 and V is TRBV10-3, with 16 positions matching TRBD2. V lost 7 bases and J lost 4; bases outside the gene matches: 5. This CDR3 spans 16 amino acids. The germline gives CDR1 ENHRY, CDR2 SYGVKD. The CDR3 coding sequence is TGTGCCATCACCGGGACTAGCGGGGGGGCGGCAGATACGCAGTATTTT. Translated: CAITGTSGGAADTQYF.

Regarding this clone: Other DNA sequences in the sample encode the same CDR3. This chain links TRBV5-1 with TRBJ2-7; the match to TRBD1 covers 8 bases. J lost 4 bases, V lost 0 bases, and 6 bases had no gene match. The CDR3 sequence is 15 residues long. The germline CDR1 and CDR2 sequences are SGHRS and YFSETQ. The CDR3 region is CASSLETGGRYEQYF. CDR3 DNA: TGCGCCAGCAGCTTGGAAACAGGGGGGCGATACGAGCAGTACTTC.

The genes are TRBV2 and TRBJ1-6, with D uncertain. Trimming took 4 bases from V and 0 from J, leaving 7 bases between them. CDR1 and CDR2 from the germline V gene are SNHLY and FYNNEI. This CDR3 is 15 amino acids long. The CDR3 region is CASSAESSYNSPLHF. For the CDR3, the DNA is TGTGCCAGCAGTGCCGAGAGCTCCTATAATTCACCCCTCCACTTT. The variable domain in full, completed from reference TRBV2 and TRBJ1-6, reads EPEVTQTPSHQVTQMGQEVILRCVPISNHLYFYWYRQILGQKVEFLVSFYNNEISEKSEIFDDQFSVERPDGSNFTLKIRSTKLEDSAMYFCASSAESSYNSPLHFGNGTRLTVT.

The CDR3 reads CATSRAGGAETQYF. The CDR3 DNA reads as TGTGCCACCAGCAGAGCGGGGGGAGCAGAGACCCAGTACTTC. The rearrangement joins TRBV15 to TRBJ2-5; 7 bases are shared with TRBD2. The CDR3 totals 14 residues. V lost 1 base and J lost 4; bases outside the gene matches: 3. CDR1 and CDR2 from the germline V gene are LNHNV and YYDKDF (reference sequence). The complete variable domain, with remaining parts taken from reference TRBV15 and TRBJ2-5, reads DAMVIQNPRYQVTQFGKPVTLSCSQTLNHNVMYWYQQKSSQAPKLLFHYYDKDFNNEADTPDNFQSRRPNTSFCFLDIRSPGLGDTAMYLCATSRAGGAETQYFGPGTRLLVL.